The rows below give T cell receptor beta chains drawn from one sample of a study of control samples from healthy donors and cancer patients. Profiled with immunoSEQ multiplex PCR; TCRdb holds only in-frame clones, not every one. The sample lists some 70,000 clones, 65% to 85% occurring once. The sequenced material came from blood. The receptor set was obtained from a man between 60 and 75 years old in good health. Both conserved end residues are part of each CDR3. Fields, in order: D gene, J gene, CDR3 length, clone size, V gene, CDR3 DNA, CDR3 protein. A D gene is named only where the DNA matches it firmly. Clone size is stated in some rows and not others, as once, few, many or a class when expanded.

D: NA
J: TRBJ1-1
length: 16
size: NA
V: TRBV7-7
DNA: TGTGCCAGCAGCACGCGACGGGGTGACGGGAACACTGAAGCTTTCTTT
CDR3: CASSTRRGDGNTEAFF

D: NA
J: TRBJ2-7
length: 13
size: NA
V: TRBV11-2
DNA: TGTGCCAGCAGCTTACTCCAGAGCTACGAGCAGTACTTC
CDR3: CASSLLQSYEQYF

D: TRBD2
J: TRBJ2-3
length: 15
size: NA
V: TRBV30
DNA: TGTGCCTGTTACTACCAGCGGGAGAACACAGATACGCAGTATTTT
CDR3: CACYYQRENTDTQYF

D: NA
J: TRBJ2-4
length: 14
size: NA
V: TRBV21-1
DNA: TGTGCCAGCAGTAACAGGGTAGCCAAAAACATTCAGTACTTC
CDR3: CASSNRVAKNIQYF

D: NA
J: TRBJ2-5
length: 14
size: NA
V: TRBV11-2
DNA: TGTGCCAGCAGCTTAATAGAGGGTCAAGAGACCCAGTACTTC
CDR3: CASSLIEGQETQYF

D: TRBD1
J: TRBJ1-2
length: 15
size: NA
V: TRBV15
DNA: TGTGCCACCAGCCTTGGGGACAGGTTGAACTATGGCTACACCTTC
CDR3: CATSLGDRLNYGYTF

D: TRBD1
J: TRBJ1-1
length: 15
size: NA
V: TRBV7-2
DNA: TGTGCCAGCAGCTTACTGGGGACAGGGAACACTGAAGCTTTCTTT
CDR3: CASSLLGTGNTEAFF

D: NA
J: TRBJ2-1
length: 14
size: NA
V: TRBV27
DNA: TGTGCCAGCAACCCTCTACTGGATCCGGGCGAGCAGTTCTTC
CDR3: CASNPLLDPGEQFF

D: NA
J: TRBJ1-2
length: 15
size: NA
V: TRBV14
DNA: TGTGCCAGCAGCCAAGAAGTCGGCAGGGTGGGAGGCTACACCTTC
CDR3: CASSQEVGRVGGYTF

D: NA
J: TRBJ1-2
length: 13
size: few
V: TRBV30
DNA: TGTGCCTGGAGTGTCCGAGAGGGCCTTGCCTACACCTTC
CDR3: CAWSVREGLAYTF

D: NA
J: TRBJ2-3
length: 14
size: NA
V: TRBV3-1/TRBV3-2
DNA: TGTGCCAGCAGCCAAGATCTAGGGGGAGATACGCAGTATTTT
CDR3: CASSQDLGGDTQYF

D: NA
J: TRBJ1-1
length: 14
size: NA
V: TRBV7-2
DNA: TGTGCCAGCAGCAAGGTACCGAGGGGGACTGAAGCTTTCTTT
CDR3: CASSKVPRGTEAFF

D: TRBD2
J: TRBJ2-5
length: 15
size: NA
V: TRBV7-7
DNA: TGTGCCAGCAGCTTACAGGCGGGAGAGCGGGAGACCCAGTACTTC
CDR3: CASSLQAGERETQYF

D: NA
J: TRBJ2-6
length: 20
size: once
V: TRBV7-6
DNA: TGTGCCAGCAGCCCTAGAGGGCCGCAGGGTGCTTGGTCTGGGGCCAACGTCCTGACTTTC
CDR3: CASSPRGPQGAWSGANVLTF

D: TRBD1
J: TRBJ2-2
length: 16
size: NA
V: TRBV28
DNA: TGTGCCAGCAGTCGACGTGACAGGGTTCGGACCGGGGAGCTGTTTTTT
CDR3: CASSRRDRVRTGELFF

D: NA
J: TRBJ2-7
length: 14
size: NA
V: TRBV7-2
DNA: TGTGCCAGCAGCTTAGACGGGCTCTCCTACGAGCAGTACTTC
CDR3: CASSLDGLSYEQYF

D: NA
J: TRBJ2-2
length: 14
size: NA
V: TRBV19
DNA: TGTGCCACTAAACCTCTCGGGAGCACCGGGGAGCTGTTTTTT
CDR3: CATKPLGSTGELFF

D: TRBD2
J: TRBJ2-7
length: 16
size: few
V: TRBV4-2
DNA: TGTGCCAGCAGCCAAGAGTACGGACTAGCGGGAGACGAGCAGTACTTC
CDR3: CASSQEYGLAGDEQYF

D: TRBD2
J: TRBJ2-5
length: 18
size: NA
V: TRBV15
DNA: TGTGCCACCGTATCCCCGTTGTCTAGCGGCGGAGGATTGGAGACCCAGTACTTC
CDR3: CATVSPLSSGGGLETQYF

D: TRBD2
J: TRBJ2-3
length: 15
size: NA
V: TRBV2
DNA: TGTGCCAGCAGTGCTCGGGGGAGGGGCACAGATACGCAGTATTTT
CDR3: CASSARGRGTDTQYF

D: TRBD2
J: TRBJ2-4
length: 17
size: NA
V: TRBV6-2/TRBV6-3
DNA: TGTGCCAGCAGTTACCCCCTAGCGGCCCCCCGGCGGAACATTCAGTACTTC
CDR3: CASSYPLAAPRRNIQYF